This T cell receptor beta chain is drawn from a study of shared clonotypes between healthy human individuals. Study-wide results and limits: An anticipated effect of sequencing depth on clonotype sharing among donors was recognized.

Germline V gene data show CDR1 as MDHEN and CDR2 as SYDVKM. This CDR3 spans 14 amino acids. The V gene end was trimmed by 6 bases and the J gene end by 2 bases; junction bases not matched to a gene: 5. The authors' processing: With immunoSEQ giving junction-only sequences and no quality scores, filtering differed. Data came from immunoSEQ multiplex PCR; TCRdb stores just in-frame clones and leaves some out. The V and J calls and the clone size are those of that table, but D and trimming were determined from the DNA. The sample has 650,000 to 700,000 clones; about nine tenths are singletons. This clone was picked up many times. Its antigen remains unidentified. To make CD8 memory, CD45RO+ cells were put together with CCR7-negative CD45RA+ TemRA cells.

The source material was memory CD8+ T cells from PBMCs. The subset was: CD45RO+ cells pooled with CCR7-negative TemRA cells. The rearrangement uses TRBV28 and TRBJ2-3; 7 bases are a match to TRBD1. The sequence came from a man aged 18 to 30 in good health. Some clones in this sample may be carry-over from other donors' samples. Written as DNA, the CDR3 is TGTGCCAGCAGGTCAGGGGGAGACACAGATACGCAGTATTTT. This sequence encodes CASRSGGDTDTQYF.